The 23 T cell receptor beta chains below come from one sample, sequenced in a study of blood T cell repertoires in COVID-19. The protocol was immunoSEQ multiplex PCR, while the TCRdb copy is restricted to in-frame clones and leaves out a portion. The data contain roughly 300,000 clones, more than 70% of them singletons. Specimen: peripheral blood. Receptors were obtained from a woman between 45 and 65 years old with acute or convalescent COVID-19.

The gene calls are TRBV19 and TRBJ1-5; no definite D call. Germline values: CDR1 LNHDA, CDR2 SQIVND (reference sequence). V lost 6 bases to trimming and J lost 6 bases, with 15 bases between them. The CDR3 consists of 14 residues. In nucleotides, the CDR3 is TGTGCCAGTAGCCCTTCCCAAGCGTCTCAGCCCCAGCATTTT. The encoded protein is CASSPSQASQPQHF.

This chain joins TRBV4-2 and TRBJ2-1; 9 nucleotides line up with TRBD2. CDR3 length: 15 residues. V shed 0 bases, J shed 5 bases, and the junction held 2 bases outside the gene matches. Germline V CDR1 and CDR2: LGHNA, YNFKEQ. The CDR3 reads CASSQELAGNNEQFF. The DNA of the CDR3 is TGTGCCAGCAGCCAAGAGCTAGCGGGAAACAATGAGCAGTTCTTC.

There are a few counts of this clone. The chain recombines TRBV2 with TRBJ1-2; D gene unclear. V was trimmed by 2 bases and J by 3 bases, leaving 10 bases between them. The CDR3 covers 14 residues. The germline V gene has CDR1 SNHLY and CDR2 FYNNEI. CDR3 DNA sequence: TGTGCCAGCAGTGAAAAGGGAGGCGACTATGGCTACACCTTC. It is translated as CASSEKGGDYGYTF.

The chain combines TRBV6-5 with TRBJ2-7, with 12 positions matching TRBD2. The CDR3 has 13 residues. CDR1 and CDR2 from the germline V gene are MNHEY and SVGAGI. CDR3 coding DNA: TGTGCTACGAGACTAGCGGGAGTCCACGAGCAGTACTTC. Translated, it gives CATRLAGVHEQYF.

This CDR3 is CASSLGGRNQETQYF. The CDR3, as DNA: TGTGCCAGCAGCTTAGGGGGGCGGAACCAAGAGACCCAGTACTTC. The rearrangement joins TRBV7-2 to TRBJ2-5; D might be TRBD1 (6 bases). The V end lost 1 base, the J end lost 0 bases, and 9 bases lay between the germline ends. The germline V gene encodes CDR1 SGHTA and CDR2 FQGNSA. There are 15 residues in the CDR3.

This clone has at least ten counts. This chain links TRBV11-1 with TRBJ1-1; D unresolved. The CDR3 has 14 amino acids. Germline assignment: CDR1 SGHAT and CDR2 FQDESV (reference sequence). The V and J ends lost 5 bases and 4 bases respectively, with 14 bases between them. CDR3 residues: CASSVAASGTEAFF. CDR3 DNA: TGTGCCAGCAGCGTGGCCGCTAGCGGCACTGAAGCTTTCTTT.

This clone was seen only once. V usage is TRBV19 and J usage is TRBJ1-1, with a tentative D call TRBD1 (6 bases). The V and J ends lost 7 bases and 3 bases respectively, with 9 bases between them. The CDR3 is 12 residues long. The germline CDR1 and CDR2 sequences are LNHDA and SQIVND (reference sequence). As DNA, the CDR3 is TGTGCCAGTACCCCAGGGGACACTGAAGCTTTCTTT. This sequence encodes CASTPGDTEAFF.

The chain uses TRBV7-9 and TRBJ1-4, with 9 bases that match TRBD1. The V segment lost 4 bases and the J segment 2 bases; nucleotides outside the gene matches: 14. The CDR3 extends over 19 amino acids. Germline values: CDR1 SEHNR, CDR2 FQNEAQ (reference sequence). The CDR3 spells CASSSPHGQGRMTNEKLFF. Here the CDR3 DNA reads TGTGCCAGCAGCTCCCCCCACGGACAGGGGAGGATGACTAATGAAAAACTGTTTTTT.

This rearrangement joins TRBV6-6 to TRBJ1-1, with 10 bases aligning to TRBD1. The trim removed 4 bases at V and 6 bases at J, leaving 5 bases unmatched. From germline, CDR1 is MNHNY and CDR2 SVGAGI (reference sequence). This CDR3 comprises 14 residues. CDR3 in amino acids: CASSWDRGSSEAFF. CDR3 in DNA: TGTGCCAGCAGTTGGGACAGGGGTTCGTCTGAAGCTTTCTTT.

This clone was counted a single time. V is TRBV5-1 and J is TRBJ2-7; 7 bases are a match to TRBD1. The CDR3 has 14 amino acids. The V gene's germline CDR1 is SGHRS and CDR2 YFSETQ. Trimming at V came to 2 bases and at J to 2 bases, leaving 4 bases not matched to a gene. The CDR3 DNA reads as TGCGCCAGCAGCTTACAGGGGAATCCCTACGAGCAGTACTTC. Translating gives CASSLQGNPYEQYF.

The V gene is TRBV24-1, the J gene TRBJ2-3; 7 positions agree with TRBD2. Germline trimming cut 9 bases from V and 2 bases from J; bases unmatched to any gene: 7. This CDR3 has 14 amino acids. CDR1 is KGHDR, CDR2 SFDVKD, per germline. For the CDR3, the DNA is TGTGCCACCTCCTGGCGGGGGTTCACAGATACGCAGTATTTT. It translates to CATSWRGFTDTQYF.

V is TRBV12-3 or TRBV12-4 and J is TRBJ1-2; maybe TRBD1 (6 bases). V shed 6 bases and J shed 9 bases, with 17 bases lying between them. The CDR3 contains 13 residues. The CDR3 region has the DNA TGTGCCAGCAGCCCCCCCCTGGGGGCCAGCTACACCTTC. Translated: CASSPPLGASYTF.

The chain combines TRBV7-2 with TRBJ2-1; perhaps TRBD2 as D (5 bases). With 2 bases removed from V and 0 bases from J, the gap between germline ends came to 8 bases. Looked up from germline, CDR1 is SGHTA and CDR2 is FQGNSA. This CDR3 has 15 residues. The CDR3 spells CASSLPGSSYNEQFF. The CDR3 DNA follows: TGTGCCAGCAGCTTACCGGGGAGCTCCTACAATGAGCAGTTCTTC.

The rearrangement joins TRBV10-3 to TRBJ1-1; the D gene is possibly TRBD1 (5 bases). Looked up from germline, CDR1 is ENHRY and CDR2 is SYGVKD. This CDR3 comprises 14 residues. V shed 0 bases and J shed 5 bases, with 10 bases lying between them. CDR3 DNA sequence: TGTGCCATCAGTGAGTCAGGGGCGCGGACTGAAGCTTTCTTT. It codes for CAISESGARTEAFF.

The rearrangement links TRBV29-1 to TRBJ1-2; 9 bases agree with TRBD1. There are 13 residues in the CDR3. Looked up from germline, CDR1 is SQVTM and CDR2 is ANQGSEA. Trimming took 6 bases from V and 8 from J; bases not matched to a gene: 10. CDR3 nucleotide sequence: TGCAGCGTCGAAATGGGACAGGGTGACGGCTACACCTTC. The encoded protein is CSVEMGQGDGYTF.

This clone has just a few counts. Here the CDR3 reads CASKSRETQYF. The DNA for the CDR3 is TGTGCCAGCAAAAGTAGAGAGACCCAGTACTTC. The V call is TRBV5-8, the J call TRBJ2-5, with D unresolved. The CDR3 has 11 amino acids. V was trimmed by 6 bases and J by 4 bases, leaving 7 bases between them. The V gene's germline CDR1 is SGHTS and CDR2 YDEGEE. Together with reference TRBV5-8 and TRBJ2-5, the CDR3 gives the full variable domain: EAGVTQSPTHLIKTRGQQATLRCSPISGHTSVYWYQQALGLGLQFLLWYDEGEERNRGNFPPRFSGRQFPNYSSELNVNALELEDSALYLCASKSRETQYFGPGTRLLVL.

The chain has TRBV4-1 and TRBJ1-3; D call uncertain. The V end was cut by 3 bases, the J end by 4 bases, with 10 bases between. Germline V gives CDR1 MGHRA, CDR2 YSYEKL. CDR3 length: 14 residues. CDR3 in DNA: TGCGCCAGCAGCCAGGGCCCCACGGGAAACACCATATATTTT. This gives the protein CASSQGPTGNTIYF.

The chain is built from TRBV7-3 and TRBJ2-7; D is ambiguous. Germline V gene lookup returns CDR1 SGHTA and CDR2 FQGTGA. CDR3 length: 12 amino acids. Trimming left V 1 base short and J 6 bases short, with 7 bases between. CDR3 loop: CASSLKQSEQYF. In DNA form, the CDR3 reads TGTGCCAGCAGCTTAAAACAGTCCGAGCAGTACTTC.

The gene calls are TRBV14 and TRBJ1-2; 9 nucleotides line up with TRBD1. J gave up 4 bases and V 4 bases, and 10 bases lay outside the gene matches. Germline CDR1 is SGHDN and CDR2 is FVKESK. There are 16 residues in the CDR3. The CDR3 reads CASSPNTGTGIYGYTF. CDR3 nucleotide sequence: TGTGCCAGCAGCCCTAATACCGGGACAGGGATCTATGGCTACACCTTC.

The chain combines TRBV11-1 with TRBJ1-1, with a possible D match to TRBD1 (6 bases). The CDR3 spans 15 residues. Per germline, CDR1 SGHAT and CDR2 FQDESV (reference sequence). Trimming pared 5 bases from V and 2 bases from J, leaving 15 bases between. The CDR3 DNA follows: TGTGCCAGCAGCGGCATAACAGGGCTAAACACTGAAGCTTTCTTT. It yields the protein CASSGITGLNTEAFF. Complete variable domain (other parts from reference TRBV11-1 and TRBJ1-1): EAEVAQSPRYKITEKSQAVAFWCDPISGHATLYWYRQILGQGPELLVQFQDESVVDDSQLPKDRFSAERLKGVDSTLKIQPAELGDSAMYLCASSGITGLNTEAFFGQGTRLTVV.

V usage is TRBV2 and J usage is TRBJ1-1, with 9 bases fitting TRBD1. V was clipped by 11 bases and J by 1 base; unmatched bases: 11. This CDR3 is built from 15 residues. CDR1 SNHLY and CDR2 FYNNEI come from the germline V gene. The CDR3 protein is CAGLGMTGGNTEAFF. DNA of the CDR3: TGTGCCGGCCTTGGGATGACAGGGGGGAACACTGAAGCTTTCTTT.

V gene TRBV30 combines with J gene TRBJ1-2; tentatively, D is TRBD1 (5 bases). Germline values: CDR1 GTSNPN, CDR2 SVGIG (reference sequence). Trimming removed 5 bases at V and 4 bases at J, with 11 bases between. This CDR3 has 12 amino acids. The CDR3 is CAWDSGSYGYTF. The CDR3 bases are TGTGCCTGGGACAGCGGATCCTATGGCTACACCTTC.

In regard to this clone: Other DNA sequences in the same sample also yield this CDR3. The J gene is TRBJ2-3, the V gene TRBV5-1, with 7 bases that match TRBD2. CDR1 and CDR2 from the germline V gene are SGHRS and YFSETQ. There are 16 residues in the CDR3. Losses at the gene ends were 0 bases for V and 2 bases for J; bases not matched to a gene: 6. CDR3 region: CASSLGRGEITDTQYF. CDR3 nucleotide sequence: TGCGCCAGCAGCTTGGGTCGGGGGGAAATCACAGATACGCAGTATTTT.